This T cell receptor beta chain was profiled in a study of persistence of HIV-infected CD4 T cells. Study-wide results and caveats: TCRbeta richness was lower in CMV- and Gag-responding cells than in anti-CD3/anti-CD28-responding cells. The rare CMV-responding cells with HIV-1 proviruses were not separately TCR-sequenced.

Lysates of CMV-infected fibroblasts at approximately 9.4 ug/mL stimulated these cells. Memory cells lacking CD40L and CD69 with high CD45RO were sorted. With regard to this clone: The antigen is unknown.

CDR1 is GTSNPN and CDR2 is SVGIG in the germline V gene (reference sequence). The CDR3 is 17 amino acids. J gave up 7 bases and V 3 bases, and 17 bases lay outside the gene matches. This was the immunoSEQ version 4 assay in survey mode. Sequencing used immunoSEQ multiplex PCR; TCRdb keeps in-frame clones, though not all of them. The sample holds fewer than 40,000 clones; 82% are singletons and the top ten take under 7.5%. The sample consisted of CD4+ T cells sorted from PBMCs after roughly 18-hour stimulation, taken from a patient who received antiretroviral therapy. The receptor was derived from an adult woman with HIV who was CMV-seropositive. The V and J genes are TRBV30 and TRBJ2-4; 8 bases match TRBD2. The CDR3: CAWSARGGRAFSNIQYF. The CDR3 DNA is TGTGCCTGGAGCGCTCGGGGGGGCAGGGCATTCAGTAACATTCAGTACTTC.